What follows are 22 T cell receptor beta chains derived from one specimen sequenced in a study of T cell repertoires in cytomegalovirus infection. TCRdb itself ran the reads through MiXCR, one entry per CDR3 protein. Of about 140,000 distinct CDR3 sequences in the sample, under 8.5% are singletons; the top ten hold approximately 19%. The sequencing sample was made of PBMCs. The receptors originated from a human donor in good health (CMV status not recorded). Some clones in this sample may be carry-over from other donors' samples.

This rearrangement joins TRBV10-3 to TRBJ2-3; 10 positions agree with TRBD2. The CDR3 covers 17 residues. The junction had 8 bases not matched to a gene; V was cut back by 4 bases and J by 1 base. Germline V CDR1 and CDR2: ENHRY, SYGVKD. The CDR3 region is CAISGPSGGARTDTQYF. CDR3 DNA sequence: TGTGCCATCAGTGGCCCTAGCGGGGGTGCCCGCACAGATACGCAGTATTTT.

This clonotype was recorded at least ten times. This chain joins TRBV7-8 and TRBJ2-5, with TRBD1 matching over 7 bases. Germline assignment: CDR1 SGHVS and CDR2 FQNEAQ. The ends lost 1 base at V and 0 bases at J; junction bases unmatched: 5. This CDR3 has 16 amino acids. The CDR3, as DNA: TGTGCCAGCAGCTTAGACAGGGGATTTTACCAAGAGACCCAGTACTTC. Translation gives CASSLDRGFYQETQYF.

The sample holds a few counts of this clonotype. The CDR3 region has the DNA TGCAGTGCTCGGGCCGGATACAATCAGCCCCAGCATTTT. This sequence encodes CSARAGYNQPQHF. The V gene is TRBV20-1, the J gene TRBJ1-5; D call uncertain. From germline, CDR1 is DFQATT and CDR2 SNEGSKA (reference sequence). V was cut by 5 bases and J by 3 bases, with 11 bases left in between. This CDR3 comprises 13 residues.

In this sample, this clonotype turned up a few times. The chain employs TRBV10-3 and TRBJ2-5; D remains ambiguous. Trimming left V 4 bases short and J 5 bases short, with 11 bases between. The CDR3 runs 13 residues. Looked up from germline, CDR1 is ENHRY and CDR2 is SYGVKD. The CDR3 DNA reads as TGTGCCATCAGTGCCCAGGTCGGGGAGACCCAGTACTTC. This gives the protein CAISAQVGETQYF.

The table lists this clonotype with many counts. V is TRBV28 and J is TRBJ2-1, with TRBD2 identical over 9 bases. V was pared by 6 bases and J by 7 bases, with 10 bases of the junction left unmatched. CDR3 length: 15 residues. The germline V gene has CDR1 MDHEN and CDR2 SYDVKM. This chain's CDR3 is CASSLAGASRNEQFF. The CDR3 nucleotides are TGTGCCAGCAGCTTAGCGGGGGCGTCTCGGAATGAGCAGTTCTTC.

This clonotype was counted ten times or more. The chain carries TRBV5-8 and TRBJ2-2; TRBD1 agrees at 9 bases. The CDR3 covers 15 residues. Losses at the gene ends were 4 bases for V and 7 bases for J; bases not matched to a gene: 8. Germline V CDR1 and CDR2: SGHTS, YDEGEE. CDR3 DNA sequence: TGTGCCAGCAGCAGGTGGACAGGGGCCGGCGGGGAGCTGTTTTTT. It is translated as CASSRWTGAGGELFF.

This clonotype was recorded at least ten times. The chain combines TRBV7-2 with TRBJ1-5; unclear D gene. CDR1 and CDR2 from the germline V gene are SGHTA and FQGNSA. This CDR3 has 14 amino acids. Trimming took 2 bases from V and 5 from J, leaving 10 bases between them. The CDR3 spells CASSLPGDYQPQHF. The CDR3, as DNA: TGTGCCAGCAGCTTACCCGGTGATTATCAGCCCCAGCATTTT. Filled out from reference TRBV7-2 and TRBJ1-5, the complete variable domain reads GAGVSQSPSNKVTEKGKDVELRCDPISGHTALYWYRQSLGQGLEFLIYFQGNSAPDKSGLPSDRFSAERTGGSVSTLTIQRTQQEDSAVYLCASSLPGDYQPQHFGDGTRLSIL.

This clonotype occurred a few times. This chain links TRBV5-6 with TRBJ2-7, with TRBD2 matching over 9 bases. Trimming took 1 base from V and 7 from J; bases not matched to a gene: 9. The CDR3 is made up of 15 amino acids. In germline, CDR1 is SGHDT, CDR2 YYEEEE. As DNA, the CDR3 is TGTGCCAGCAGCTTGATAGCGGGGGCCCCTCCGGAGCAGTACTTC. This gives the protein CASSLIAGAPPEQYF.

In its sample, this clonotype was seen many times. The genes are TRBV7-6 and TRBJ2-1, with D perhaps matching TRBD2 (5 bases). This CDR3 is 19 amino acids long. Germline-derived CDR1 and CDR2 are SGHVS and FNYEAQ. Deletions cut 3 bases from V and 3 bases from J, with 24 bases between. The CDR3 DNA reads TGTGCCAGCAGCTTGAGAAGTACAGCGGCCCGGGGAATCTACAATGAGCAGTTCTTC. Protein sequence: CASSLRSTAARGIYNEQFF.

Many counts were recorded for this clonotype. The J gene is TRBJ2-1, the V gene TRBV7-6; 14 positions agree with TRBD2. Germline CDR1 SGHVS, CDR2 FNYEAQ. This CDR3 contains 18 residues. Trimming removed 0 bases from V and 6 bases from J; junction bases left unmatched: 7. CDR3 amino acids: CASSLARRGTSGGNEQFF. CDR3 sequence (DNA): TGTGCCAGCAGCTTAGCGCGGAGGGGGACTAGCGGGGGCAATGAGCAGTTCTTC.

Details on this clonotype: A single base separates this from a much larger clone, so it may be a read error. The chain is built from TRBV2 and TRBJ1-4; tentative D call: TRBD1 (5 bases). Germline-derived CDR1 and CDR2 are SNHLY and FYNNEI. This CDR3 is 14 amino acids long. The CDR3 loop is CASSRTGVNEKPFF. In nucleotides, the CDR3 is TGTGCCAGCAGCCGAACAGGAGTTAATGAAAAACCGTTTTTT.

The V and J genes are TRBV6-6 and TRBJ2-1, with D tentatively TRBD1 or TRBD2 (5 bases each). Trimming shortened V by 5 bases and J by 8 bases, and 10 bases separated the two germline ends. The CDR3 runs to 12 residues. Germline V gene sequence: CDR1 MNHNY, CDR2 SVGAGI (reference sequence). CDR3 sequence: CASSAWGYEQFF. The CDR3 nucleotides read TGTGCCAGCAGTGCCTGGGGGTATGAGCAGTTCTTC.

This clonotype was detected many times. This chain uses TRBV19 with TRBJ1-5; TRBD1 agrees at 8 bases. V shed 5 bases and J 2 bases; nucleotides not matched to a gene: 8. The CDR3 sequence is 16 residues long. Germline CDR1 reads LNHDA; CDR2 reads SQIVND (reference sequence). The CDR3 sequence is CASSPQVGQGNQPQHF. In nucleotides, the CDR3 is TGTGCCAGTAGTCCCCAGGTGGGACAGGGCAATCAGCCCCAGCATTTT.

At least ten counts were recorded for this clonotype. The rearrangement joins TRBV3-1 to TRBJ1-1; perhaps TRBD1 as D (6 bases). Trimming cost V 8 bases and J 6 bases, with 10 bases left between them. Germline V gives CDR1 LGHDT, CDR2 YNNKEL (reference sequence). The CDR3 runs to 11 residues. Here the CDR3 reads CASRGAAEAFF. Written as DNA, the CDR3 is TGTGCCAGCCGGGGGGCTGCTGAAGCTTTCTTT.

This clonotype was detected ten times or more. The CDR3 DNA sequence: TGTGCCAGCAGCTTAAGGACAGGGCTCAACTATGGCTACACCTTC. It specifies CASSLRTGLNYGYTF. The chain has TRBV7-2 and TRBJ1-2; 8 bases are shared with TRBD1. Germline V gives CDR1 SGHTA, CDR2 FQGNSA. The CDR3 sequence is 15 residues long. The ends lost 2 bases at V and 2 bases at J; junction bases unmatched: 4.

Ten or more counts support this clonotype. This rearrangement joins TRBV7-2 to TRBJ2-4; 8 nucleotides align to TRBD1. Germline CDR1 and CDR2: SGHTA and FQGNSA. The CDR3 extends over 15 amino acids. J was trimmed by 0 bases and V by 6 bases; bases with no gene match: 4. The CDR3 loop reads CASSPDRAAKNIQYF. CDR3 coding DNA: TGTGCCAGCAGTCCGGACAGGGCAGCCAAAAACATTCAGTACTTC.

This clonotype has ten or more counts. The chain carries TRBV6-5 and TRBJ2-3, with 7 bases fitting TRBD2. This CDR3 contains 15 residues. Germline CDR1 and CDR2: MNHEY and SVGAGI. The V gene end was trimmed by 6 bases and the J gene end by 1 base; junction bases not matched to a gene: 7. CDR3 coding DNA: TGTGCCAGCAGCAACCGACGGGGGGGCACAGATACGCAGTATTTT. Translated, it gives CASSNRRGGTDTQYF.

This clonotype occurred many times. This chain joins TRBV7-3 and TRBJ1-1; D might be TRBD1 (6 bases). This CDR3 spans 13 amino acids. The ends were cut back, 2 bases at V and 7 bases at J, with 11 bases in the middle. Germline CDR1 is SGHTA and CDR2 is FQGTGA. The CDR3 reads CASSLSDSLEAFF. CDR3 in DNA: TGTGCCAGCAGCTTATCGGACAGCCTTGAAGCTTTCTTT.

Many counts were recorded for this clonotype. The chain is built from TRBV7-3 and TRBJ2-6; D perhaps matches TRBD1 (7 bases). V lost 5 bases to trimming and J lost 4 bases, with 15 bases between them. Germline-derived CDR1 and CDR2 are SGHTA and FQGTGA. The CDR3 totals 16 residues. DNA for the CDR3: TGTGCCAGCAGCATCTTCAGGGGGGCCGGGGCCAACGTCCTGACTTTC. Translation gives CASSIFRGAGANVLTF.

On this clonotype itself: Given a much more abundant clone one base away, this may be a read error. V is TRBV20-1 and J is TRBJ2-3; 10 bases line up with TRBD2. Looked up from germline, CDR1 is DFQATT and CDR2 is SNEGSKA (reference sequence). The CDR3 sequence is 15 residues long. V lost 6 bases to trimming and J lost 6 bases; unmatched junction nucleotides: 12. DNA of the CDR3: TGCAGTGCGCCTATACTAGCGGGGTCGCCGGATACGCAGTATTTT. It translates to CSAPILAGSPDTQYF.

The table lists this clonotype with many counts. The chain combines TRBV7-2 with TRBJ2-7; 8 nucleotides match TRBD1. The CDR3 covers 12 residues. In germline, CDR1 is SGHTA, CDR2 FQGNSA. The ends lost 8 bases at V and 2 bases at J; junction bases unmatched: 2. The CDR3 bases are TGTGCCAGCGGACAGGGAACCTACGAGCAGTACTTC. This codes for CASGQGTYEQYF.

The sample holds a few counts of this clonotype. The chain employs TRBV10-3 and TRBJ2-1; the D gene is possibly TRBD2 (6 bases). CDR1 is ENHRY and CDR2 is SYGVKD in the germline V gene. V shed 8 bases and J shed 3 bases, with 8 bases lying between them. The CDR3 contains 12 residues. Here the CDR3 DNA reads TGTGCCATCCGGGGGATCTACAATGAGCAGTTCTTC. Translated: CAIRGIYNEQFF.